This T cell receptor (beta chain) derives from a study of T-cell reconstitution after alpha-beta-depleted transplantation in children. The germline V gene has CDR1 KGHSH and CDR2 LQKENI. The CDR3 length is 14 residues. Deletions cut 6 bases from V and 4 bases from J, with 16 bases between. For TCRbeta, the library was prepared with unique molecular identifiers. Via MiXCR, TCRdb re-called the PCR reads, giving one row per CDR3 protein. The data hold approximately 300,000 distinct CDR3 sequences, with roughly 7.8% observed a single time. This clonotype was counted at least ten times. Antigen: not known. Study-level points and caveats: T-cell numbers and diversity one year post-transplant derived largely from freshly generated T cells. The study reportedly traced alpha-beta T cells about two months after transplant to several hundred expanded graft clones.

This chain connects TRBV18 to TRBJ2-7; no clear D gene. The TCR comes from a female patient aged 2 to 10 who had a stem cell transplant for Fanconi anemia, so the T cells may come from the graft donor. The specimen comprised peripheral blood, sampled 360 days after TCRalphabeta/CD19-depleted stem cell transplant. The CDR3 coding sequence is TGTGCCAGCTCCCCCCGCGACAACGAATACGAGCAGTACTTC. Encoded protein: CASSPRDNEYEQYF.